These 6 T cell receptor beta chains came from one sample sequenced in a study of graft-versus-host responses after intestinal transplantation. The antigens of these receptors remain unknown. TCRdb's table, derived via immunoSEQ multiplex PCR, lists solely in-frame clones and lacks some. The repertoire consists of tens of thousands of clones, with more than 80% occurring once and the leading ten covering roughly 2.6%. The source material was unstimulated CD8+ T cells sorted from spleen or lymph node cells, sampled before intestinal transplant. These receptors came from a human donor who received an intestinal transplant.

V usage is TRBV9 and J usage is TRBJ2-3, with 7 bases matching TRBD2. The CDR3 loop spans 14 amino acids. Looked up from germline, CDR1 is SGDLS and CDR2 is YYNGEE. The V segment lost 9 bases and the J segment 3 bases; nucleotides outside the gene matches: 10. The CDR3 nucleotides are TGTGCCACTAGCGGCGGGGCCTGGACAGATACGCAGTATTTT. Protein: CATSGGAWTDTQYF.

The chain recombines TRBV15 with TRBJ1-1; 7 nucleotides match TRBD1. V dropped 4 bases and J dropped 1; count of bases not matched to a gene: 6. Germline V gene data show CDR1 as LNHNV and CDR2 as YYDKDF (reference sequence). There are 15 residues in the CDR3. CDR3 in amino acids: CATSIQGSWNTEAFF. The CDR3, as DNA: TGTGCCACCAGCATACAGGGGAGTTGGAACACTGAAGCTTTCTTT.

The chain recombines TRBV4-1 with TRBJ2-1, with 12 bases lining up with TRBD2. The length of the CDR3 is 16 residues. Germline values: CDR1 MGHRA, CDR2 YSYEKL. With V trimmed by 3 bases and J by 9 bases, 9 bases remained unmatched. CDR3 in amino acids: CASSQGASGGVGEQFF. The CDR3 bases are TGCGCCAGCAGCCAGGGGGCTAGCGGGGGGGTGGGTGAGCAGTTCTTC.

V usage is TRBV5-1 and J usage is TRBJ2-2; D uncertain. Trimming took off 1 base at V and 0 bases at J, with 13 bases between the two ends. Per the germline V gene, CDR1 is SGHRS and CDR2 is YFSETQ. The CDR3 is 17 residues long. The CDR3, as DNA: TGCGCCAGCAGCTTGCGTGCGGCAGATTCGAACACCGGGGAGCTGTTTTTT. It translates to CASSLRAADSNTGELFF.

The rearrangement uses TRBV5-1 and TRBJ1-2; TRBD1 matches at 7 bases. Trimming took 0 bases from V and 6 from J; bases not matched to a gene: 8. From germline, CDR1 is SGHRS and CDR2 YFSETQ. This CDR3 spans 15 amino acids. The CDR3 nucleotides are TGCGCCAGCAGCTTGGAGCCAGGGGGGTGGGATGGCTACACCTTC. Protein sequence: CASSLEPGGWDGYTF.

In DNA, the CDR3 is TGTGCCAGCAGCACCGTGCGGGTAGCGGGAGGCCCCGGGGAGCTGTTTTTT. Its translation: CASSTVRVAGGPGELFF. The chain links TRBV27 to TRBJ2-2; 10 positions agree with TRBD2. CDR1 MNHEY and CDR2 SMNVEV come from the germline V gene (reference sequence). Unmatched junction bases numbered 13, after V lost 6 bases and J lost 6 bases. The CDR3 is 17 residues long.